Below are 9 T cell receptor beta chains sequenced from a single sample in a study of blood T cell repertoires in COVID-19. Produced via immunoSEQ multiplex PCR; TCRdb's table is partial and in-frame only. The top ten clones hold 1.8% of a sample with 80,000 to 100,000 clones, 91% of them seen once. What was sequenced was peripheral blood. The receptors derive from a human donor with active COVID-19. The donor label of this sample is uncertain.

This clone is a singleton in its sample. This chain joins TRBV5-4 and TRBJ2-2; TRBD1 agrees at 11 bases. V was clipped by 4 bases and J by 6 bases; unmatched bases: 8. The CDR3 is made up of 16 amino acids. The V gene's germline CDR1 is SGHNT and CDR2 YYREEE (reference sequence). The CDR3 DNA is TGTGCCAGCAGCGACCCGGGACAGGGGGTCGCCGGGGAGCTGTTTTTT. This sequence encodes CASSDPGQGVAGELFF.

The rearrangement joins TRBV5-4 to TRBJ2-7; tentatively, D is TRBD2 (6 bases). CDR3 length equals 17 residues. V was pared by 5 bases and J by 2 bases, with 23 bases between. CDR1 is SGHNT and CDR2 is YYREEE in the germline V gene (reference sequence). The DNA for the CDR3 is TGTGCCAGCAGGCTGGAAATTAGCGGCCCACGTCCCTACGAGCAGTACTTC. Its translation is CASRLEISGPRPYEQYF.

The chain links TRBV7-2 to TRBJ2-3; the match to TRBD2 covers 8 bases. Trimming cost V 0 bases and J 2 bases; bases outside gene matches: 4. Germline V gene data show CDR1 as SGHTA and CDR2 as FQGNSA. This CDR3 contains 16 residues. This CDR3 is CASSLAISGTTDTQYF. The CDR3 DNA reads TGTGCCAGCAGCTTAGCCATTAGCGGGACCACAGATACGCAGTATTTT.

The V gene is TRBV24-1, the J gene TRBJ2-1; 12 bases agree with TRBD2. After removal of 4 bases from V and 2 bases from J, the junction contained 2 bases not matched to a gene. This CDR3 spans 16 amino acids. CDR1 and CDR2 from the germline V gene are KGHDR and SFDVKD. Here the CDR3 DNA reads TGTGCCACCAGTGACTCTAGCGGGGGGGCCTACAATGAGCAGTTCTTC. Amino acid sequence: CATSDSSGGAYNEQFF.

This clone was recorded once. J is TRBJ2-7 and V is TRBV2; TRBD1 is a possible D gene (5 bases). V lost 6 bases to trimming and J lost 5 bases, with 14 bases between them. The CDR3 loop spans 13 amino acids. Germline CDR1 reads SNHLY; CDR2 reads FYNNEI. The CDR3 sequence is CASSEQGVNEQYF. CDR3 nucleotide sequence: TGTGCCAGCAGCGAACAAGGGGTCAACGAGCAGTACTTC.

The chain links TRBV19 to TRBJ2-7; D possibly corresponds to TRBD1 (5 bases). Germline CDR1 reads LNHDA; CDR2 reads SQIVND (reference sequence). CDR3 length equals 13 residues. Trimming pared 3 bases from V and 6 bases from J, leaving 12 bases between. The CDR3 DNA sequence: TGTGCCAGTAGTATGTCTCAGGGTACCGAGCAGTACTTC. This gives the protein CASSMSQGTEQYF.

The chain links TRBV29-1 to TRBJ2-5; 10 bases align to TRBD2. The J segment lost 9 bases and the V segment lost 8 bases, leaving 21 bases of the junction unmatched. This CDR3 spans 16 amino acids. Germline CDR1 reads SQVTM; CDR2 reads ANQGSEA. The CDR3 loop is CSHSGSLAGASGAQYF. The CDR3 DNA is TGCAGCCACTCAGGCAGTCTAGCGGGGGCGAGCGGGGCCCAGTACTTC.

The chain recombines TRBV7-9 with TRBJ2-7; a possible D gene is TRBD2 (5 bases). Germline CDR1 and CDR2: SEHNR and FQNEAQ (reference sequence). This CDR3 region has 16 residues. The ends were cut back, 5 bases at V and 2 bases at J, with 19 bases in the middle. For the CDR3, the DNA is TGTGCCAGCAGCCGCTTGTCCGGGAAGAGGGCCTACGAGCAGTACTTC. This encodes CASSRLSGKRAYEQYF.

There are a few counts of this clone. CDR3 sequence reads: CASSTGQGAPYEQYF. CDR3 nucleotide sequence: TGTGCCAGTAGTACGGGACAGGGGGCCCCCTACGAGCAGTACTTC. The chain has TRBV19 and TRBJ2-7; 12 bases align to TRBD1. Germline V gene lookup returns CDR1 LNHDA and CDR2 SQIVND (reference sequence). This CDR3 has 15 amino acids. V gave up 4 bases and J gave up 2 bases; unmatched junction bases: 3. Combining the CDR3 with reference TRBV19 and TRBJ2-7 gives the whole variable domain DGGITQSPKYLFRKEGQNVTLSCEQNLNHDAMYWYRQDPGQGLRLIYYSQIVNDFQKGDIAEGYSVSREKKESFPLTVTSAQKNPTAFYLCASSTGQGAPYEQYFGPGTRLTVT.